These 29 T cell receptor beta chains were all obtained from the same sample, sequenced in a study of CD8 T cells in Susac syndrome. Random hexamers served to reverse transcribe roughly 0.45 to 1 ug RNA. TCRdb ran MiXCR on the immunoSEQ multiplex PCR reads and lists one entry per CDR3 protein. The sample includes a few hundred thousand distinct CDR3 sequences, roughly 94% of them seen just once. Sequenced sample: CD4+ T cells from PBMCs. The receptors were gathered from a human donor with multiple sclerosis.

This clonotype appeared a single time. This chain connects TRBV15 to TRBJ1-2; no clear D. V lost 5 bases, J lost 8 bases, and 15 bases lay in between. The CDR3 length is 13 residues. Germline V CDR1 and CDR2: LNHNV, YYDKDF (reference sequence). Here the CDR3 reads CATSLGRVEGYTF. The CDR3 DNA follows: TGTGCCACCAGCCTAGGGAGGGTAGAAGGCTACACCTTC. The whole variable domain, filled in from reference TRBV15 and TRBJ1-2, reads DAMVIQNPRYQVTQFGKPVTLSCSQTLNHNVMYWYQQKSSQAPKLLFHYYDKDFNNEADTPDNFQSRRPNTSFCFLDIRSPGLGDTAMYLCATSLGRVEGYTFGSGTRLTVV.

The chain's CDR3 is CASSASTGGPDTQYF. The DNA of the CDR3 is TGTGCCAGCAGTGCCTCGACAGGGGGGCCTGATACGCAGTATTTT. J is TRBJ2-3 and V is TRBV6-4, with 9 bases fitting TRBD1. After removal of 4 bases from V and 6 bases from J, the junction contained 8 bases not matched to a gene. Germline CDR1 reads MRHNA; CDR2 reads SNTAGT. The CDR3 has 15 amino acids.

The chain carries TRBV18 and TRBJ2-5; D is unclear. The germline V gene has CDR1 KGHSH and CDR2 LQKENI. The CDR3 runs 14 residues. V was clipped by 1 base and J by 4 bases, with 10 bases between them. The CDR3 reads CASSPLEIGETQYF. CDR3 sequence (DNA): TGTGCCAGCTCACCACTCGAGATCGGAGAGACCCAGTACTTC.

The gene calls are TRBV15 and TRBJ2-7, with TRBD2 identical over 8 bases. From germline, CDR1 is LNHNV and CDR2 YYDKDF (reference sequence). With 0 bases clipped from V and 5 bases from J, the junction kept 6 bases outside the gene matches. The CDR3 contains 15 residues. The CDR3 loop is CATSRDGSGRDEQYF. The CDR3 DNA follows: TGTGCCACCAGCAGAGATGGGTCCGGGAGGGACGAGCAGTACTTC.

This chain uses TRBV12-3 or TRBV12-4 with TRBJ1-2, with D perhaps matching TRBD1 (5 bases). CDR3 length equals 12 residues. V was trimmed by 4 bases and J by 14 bases, leaving 17 bases between them. The CDR3 reads CASSSIRDGGTF. The CDR3 DNA is TGTGCCAGCAGTTCGATTCGGGACGGCGGAACCTTC.

This CDR3 reads CASSAYKGGGYTF. The CDR3 region has the DNA TGTGCCAGCAGCGCCTATAAGGGCGGTGGCTACACCTTC. The V gene is TRBV9, the J gene TRBJ1-2, with D hard to call. Trimming left V 3 bases short and J 7 bases short, with 13 bases between. Germline V gene data show CDR1 as SGDLS and CDR2 as YYNGEE. The CDR3 extends over 13 amino acids.

The chain links TRBV9 to TRBJ2-6; either TRBD1 or TRBD2 may supply D (6 bases each). Per germline, CDR1 SGDLS and CDR2 YYNGEE. CDR3 length: 15 residues. Trimming took off 2 bases at V and 4 bases at J, with 10 bases between the two ends. CDR3 DNA sequence: TGTGCCAGCAGCGTGTGGGGGGCCGGGGCCAACGTCCTGACTTTC. Residues: CASSVWGAGANVLTF.

This chain joins TRBV3-1 and TRBJ2-1; 7 nucleotides match TRBD1. The CDR3 length is 14 residues. Losses at the gene ends were 1 base for V and 5 bases for J; bases not matched to a gene: 2. Germline V CDR1 and CDR2: LGHDT, YNNKEL (reference sequence). The CDR3 is CASSQVTGDNEQFF. DNA for the CDR3: TGTGCCAGCAGCCAAGTTACAGGGGACAATGAGCAGTTCTTC.

V and J are TRBV6-5 and TRBJ1-4; D is uncertain. The CDR3 is 13 amino acids. The germline V gene has CDR1 MNHEY and CDR2 SVGAGI. Trimming cost V 2 bases and J 0 bases, with 1 base left between them. This chain's CDR3 is CASSYATNEKLFF. CDR3 DNA: TGTGCCAGCAGTTACGCAACTAATGAAAAACTGTTTTTT.

This rearrangement joins TRBV4-2 to TRBJ1-6; the D is unclear. The CDR3 is 13 amino acids. The V end lost 1 base, the J end lost 8 bases, and 6 bases lay between the germline ends. Germline CDR1 LGHNA, CDR2 YNFKEQ. For the CDR3, the DNA is TGTGCCAGCAGCCAAGTTGGGGATTCACCCCTCCACTTT. It specifies CASSQVGDSPLHF.

The chain has TRBV29-1 and TRBJ1-1, with unresolved D. CDR1 and CDR2 from the germline V gene are SQVTM and ANQGSEA. V lost 4 bases, J lost 0 bases, and 15 bases lay in between. The CDR3 covers 15 residues. CDR3 residues: CSVVAQNYMNTEAFF. DNA of the CDR3: TGCAGCGTTGTAGCGCAAAATTACATGAACACTGAAGCTTTCTTT.

This clonotype showed up just once. The V call is TRBV7-2, the J call TRBJ2-5; tentatively, D is TRBD2 (5 bases). This CDR3 is 15 amino acids long. Germline CDR1 reads SGHTA; CDR2 reads FQGNSA. V was trimmed by 3 bases and J by 5 bases, leaving 16 bases between them. CDR3 sequence: CASSFQRGRRETQYF. CDR3 sequence (DNA): TGTGCCAGCAGCTTTCAACGGGGTAGGAGGGAGACCCAGTACTTC.

V is TRBV12-3 or TRBV12-4 and J is TRBJ2-1; perhaps D is TRBD1 or TRBD2 (6 bases each). Trimming pared 7 bases from V and 2 bases from J, leaving 9 bases between. CDR3 length: 13 amino acids. CDR3 sequence: CASKRGPYNEQFF. DNA of the CDR3: TGTGCCAGCAAACGGGGGCCCTACAATGAGCAGTTCTTC.

The CDR3 here is CASTPGGGPEAFF. CDR3 nucleotide sequence: TGTGCCAGCACCCCAGGGGGCGGCCCTGAAGCTTTCTTT. The J gene is TRBJ1-1, the V gene TRBV2, with 8 bases matching TRBD1. Trimming cost V 7 bases and J 6 bases; bases outside gene matches: 7. The germline V gene has CDR1 SNHLY and CDR2 FYNNEI. This CDR3 contains 13 residues. The full variable domain, in which reference TRBV2 and TRBJ1-1 provide the parts outside the CDR3, is EPEVTQTPSHQVTQMGQEVILRCVPISNHLYFYWYRQILGQKVEFLVSFYNNEISEKSEIFDDQFSVERPDGSNFTLKIRSTKLEDSAMYFCASTPGGGPEAFFGQGTRLTVV.

J is TRBJ2-5 and V is TRBV9; 7 positions match TRBD1. Germline-derived CDR1 and CDR2 are SGDLS and YYNGEE. V dropped 4 bases and J dropped 1; count of bases not matched to a gene: 13. The CDR3 consists of 17 residues. CDR3 loop: CASSPFSDRNFQETQYF. The CDR3 DNA sequence: TGTGCCAGCAGCCCCTTCTCGGACAGGAACTTCCAAGAGACCCAGTACTTC. Full variable domain (missing parts from reference TRBV9 and TRBJ2-5): DSGVTQTPKHLITATGQRVTLRCSPRSGDLSVYWYQQSLDQGLQFLIQYYNGEERAKGNILERFSAQQFPDLHSELNLSSLELGDSALYFCASSPFSDRNFQETQYFGPGTRLLVL.

The chain links TRBV27 to TRBJ1-4; D unresolved. The CDR3 loop spans 15 amino acids. The germline V gene encodes CDR1 MNHEY and CDR2 SMNVEV (reference sequence). The V end lost 7 bases, the J end lost 6 bases, and 18 bases lay between the germline ends. The CDR3 coding sequence is TGTGCCAGCACCGCTCGGCGCGCTTCCGATGAAAAACTGTTTTTT. It codes for CASTARRASDEKLFF.

The chain recombines TRBV7-2 with TRBJ1-2; D remains ambiguous. The ends were cut back, 1 base at V and 2 bases at J, with 11 bases in the middle. Germline CDR1 reads SGHTA; CDR2 reads FQGNSA. This CDR3 spans 15 amino acids. CDR3 DNA: TGTGCCAGCAGCTTAGTAGTGACGGGGAACTATGGCTACACCTTC. Its translation is CASSLVVTGNYGYTF.

V usage is TRBV5-8 and J usage is TRBJ2-1, with 12 bases aligning to TRBD1. This CDR3 is built from 15 residues. Germline CDR1 SGHTS, CDR2 YDEGEE. With 4 bases clipped from V and 13 bases from J, the junction kept 12 bases outside the gene matches. The CDR3 coding sequence is TGTGCCAGCAGCCGGGTGGGGACAGGGGGCCTGGGTCAGTTCTTC. It specifies CASSRVGTGGLGQFF.

V gene TRBV29-1 combines with J gene TRBJ1-1, with D possibly TRBD1 on 6 matching bases. The CDR3 sequence is 12 residues long. Germline assignment: CDR1 SQVTM and CDR2 ANQGSEA. V lost 8 bases and J 3 bases, leaving 13 bases between the germline ends. The CDR3 region is CSFSPGDTEAFF. The DNA for the CDR3 is TGCAGCTTCAGCCCAGGGGACACTGAAGCTTTCTTT.

This chain uses TRBV6-5 with TRBJ1-2, with 7 bases aligning to TRBD1. CDR3 length: 15 residues. J lost 3 bases, V lost 6 bases, and 10 bases had no gene match. Germline lookup yields CDR1 MNHEY and CDR2 SVGAGI. The CDR3: CASRRIDRDHYGYTF. The DNA of the CDR3 is TGTGCCAGCAGACGAATAGACAGGGATCACTATGGCTACACCTTC.

This chain joins TRBV29-1 and TRBJ1-4, with D unclear. Germline V gives CDR1 SQVTM, CDR2 ANQGSEA. The CDR3 sequence is 13 residues long. V shed 4 bases and J shed 0 bases, with 6 bases lying between them. The DNA of the CDR3 is TGCAGCGTTGGAGGAGCAACTAATGAAAAACTGTTTTTT. Translated: CSVGGATNEKLFF.

The chain has TRBV6-1 and TRBJ1-1; D call uncertain. Germline-derived CDR1 and CDR2 are MNHNS and SASEGT. The CDR3 is made up of 14 amino acids. Trimming took 6 bases from V and 0 from J, leaving 11 bases between them. The CDR3 reads CASSQIALNTEAFF. CDR3 in DNA: TGTGCCAGCAGCCAAATCGCCCTGAACACTGAAGCTTTCTTT.

This clonotype was recorded only once. The genes are TRBV9 and TRBJ1-2; D unclear. Germline CDR1 reads SGDLS; CDR2 reads YYNGEE. With 2 bases removed from V and 4 bases from J, the gap between germline ends came to 12 bases. CDR3 size: 14 residues. The DNA for the CDR3 is TGTGCCAGCAGCGTGGACCAGAGCCCCTATGGCTACACCTTC. Its translation: CASSVDQSPYGYTF. Full variable domain (remainder filled in from reference TRBV9 and TRBJ1-2): DSGVTQTPKHLITATGQRVTLRCSPRSGDLSVYWYQQSLDQGLQFLIQYYNGEERAKGNILERFSAQQFPDLHSELNLSSLELGDSALYFCASSVDQSPYGYTFGSGTRLTVV.

The rearrangement joins TRBV12-3 or TRBV12-4 to TRBJ2-5; TRBD2 is a possible D gene (5 bases). Trimming stripped 3 bases from V and 4 bases from J, with 6 bases between. The CDR3 runs 12 residues. CDR3 DNA sequence: TGTGCCAGCAGTTTTCGGGGAGAGACCCAGTACTTC. Its translation is CASSFRGETQYF.

The chain combines TRBV11-1 with TRBJ1-2; unclear D gene. The CDR3 length is 14 residues. Trimming removed 5 bases at V and 5 bases at J, with 15 bases between. In germline, CDR1 is SGHAT, CDR2 FQDESV (reference sequence). The CDR3 loop reads CASSRDNEIYGYTF. Here the CDR3 DNA reads TGTGCCAGCAGCCGCGACAACGAGATATATGGCTACACCTTC.

The chain uses TRBV30 and TRBJ1-1, with a weak D call TRBD1 (5 bases). The CDR3 is 16 residues long. V dropped 4 bases and J dropped 11 bases, with 29 bases sitting between them. Per germline, CDR1 GTSNPN and CDR2 SVGIG (reference sequence). CDR3 residues: CAWTLRSSGSLPRAFF. The CDR3, as DNA: TGTGCCTGGACCCTAAGGAGTTCAGGGTCTCTCCCAAGGGCTTTCTTT.

This sequence joins TRBV30 and TRBJ2-7; D is perhaps TRBD2 (5 bases). Trimming pared 2 bases from V and 3 bases from J, leaving 8 bases between. This CDR3 contains 12 residues. Germline CDR1 and CDR2: GTSNPN and SVGIG (reference sequence). The CDR3 region has the DNA TGTGCCTGGAGTTCAGCGGTCTACGAGCAGTACTTC. This sequence encodes CAWSSAVYEQYF.

The chain has TRBV30 and TRBJ2-5; 7 nucleotides match TRBD1. Germline V CDR1 and CDR2: GTSNPN, SVGIG (reference sequence). Germline trimming cut 2 bases from V and 4 bases from J; bases unmatched to any gene: 1. The CDR3 consists of 12 residues. In nucleotides, the CDR3 is TGTGCCTGGAGTAGGACAGGAGAGACCCAGTACTTC. This encodes CAWSRTGETQYF.

The V call is TRBV9, the J call TRBJ1-2, with 7 bases aligning to TRBD1. The CDR3 loop spans 13 amino acids. The V gene's germline CDR1 is SGDLS and CDR2 YYNGEE. The trim removed 5 bases at V and 7 bases at J, leaving 8 bases unmatched. CDR3 nucleotide sequence: TGTGCCAGCAGGGCGACAGGGTCGGGTGGCTACACCTTC. Its translation: CASRATGSGGYTF.